This T cell receptor (beta chain) was documented in a study of cytomegalovirus exposure and HLA in healthy donors. Across the study: The approximately 110 validation repertoires were reported in a later analysis to have been generated on the same platform as the 500 to 700 first-cohort repertoires. Study-level points and caveats: Under in vitro conditions, a few CMV-associated chains were confirmed as specific for CMV antigens. Within the 120 or so validation repertoires, first-cohort TCR clusters tended to co-occur, according to a later analysis.

Per the germline V gene, CDR1 is SGHTA and CDR2 is FQGNSA. CDR3 length: 13 amino acids. V lost 5 bases, J lost 4 bases, and 4 bases stayed unmatched. In the case of this clone: Its antigen is still unknown.

The assay was immunoSEQ multiplex PCR, and TCRdb's table has in-frame clones only and misses some. Of about 360,000 clones in the sample, 75% to 90% were seen once. The clonotype was recovered from a young woman in good health and CMV-seronegative. Sequencing used PBMCs. The V gene is TRBV7-2, the J gene TRBJ1-2; 7 nucleotides agree with TRBD1. DNA of the CDR3: TGTGCCAGCAGCCGGGACAGATCCTATGGCTACACCTTC. Its translation is CASSRDRSYGYTF. The entire variable domain, with the rest obtained from reference TRBV7-2 and TRBJ1-2, is as follows: GAGVSQSPSNKVTEKGKDVELRCDPISGHTALYWYRQSLGQGLEFLIYFQGNSAPDKSGLPSDRFSAERTGGSVSTLTIQRTQQEDSAVYLCASSRDRSYGYTFGSGTRLTVV.